This passage covers 5 T cell receptor beta chains from one sample sequenced in a study of Ad26.COV2.S vaccination and SARS-CoV-2 variants (dated by TCRdb to about 2021). The library was made by the immunoSEQ multiplex PCR assay. TCRdb obtained this table from immuneACCESS and retained in-frame rearrangements with V and J assigned. These tables miss some clones; where compared with another copy, unresolved V genes account for less than half of the shortfall, and the remainder is unexplained. The sample yields around 380,000 clones; 70% to 90% were counted once. Clones ranked in the top ten supply approximately 3.7% of the sample. This sample's treatment or condition label indicates: about 20 received Ad26.COV2.S at low or high dose, single or two shots; 5 received placebo; per-sample allocation not given. For vaccine and placebo recipients, the sequenced repertoires came from samples collected on day 63 after the first injection.

The material was peripheral blood, obtained in a trial of Ad26.COV2.S vaccine versus placebo. All receptors come from a person aged 18 to 65 who received the Ad26.COV2.S COVID-19 vaccine or a placebo.

This clone is a singleton in its sample. The genes are TRBV6-5 and TRBJ2-3; 7 bases match TRBD2. Germline V gene lookup returns CDR1 MNHEY and CDR2 SVGAGI. This CDR3 is 15 amino acids long. Trimming removed 0 bases from V and 5 bases from J; junction bases left unmatched: 5. The CDR3 bases are TGTGCCAGCAGTTACTCGAGCGGGGACTTAGATACGCAGTATTTT. The encoded protein is CASSYSSGDLDTQYF.

The chain has TRBV5-1 and TRBJ2-1; TRBD2 might be the D (5 bases). The germline V and J ends were trimmed by 1 base and 0 bases, with 8 bases remaining between them. Germline values: CDR1 SGHRS, CDR2 YFSETQ. The length of the CDR3 is 15 residues. The CDR3 reads CASSLSGSSYNEQFF. The CDR3 DNA follows: TGCGCCAGCAGCTTGTCGGGGAGCTCCTACAATGAGCAGTTCTTC. The full variable domain, completed using reference TRBV5-1 and TRBJ2-1, is KAGVTQTPRYLIKTRGQQVTLSCSPISGHRSVSWYQQTPGQGLQFLFEYFSETQRNKGNFPGRFSGRQFSNSRSEMNVSTLELGDSALYLCASSLSGSSYNEQFFGPGTRLTVL.

The chain links TRBV11-2 to TRBJ1-1; no firm D call. Trimming stripped 2 bases from V and 1 base from J, with 5 bases between. Germline lookup yields CDR1 SGHAT and CDR2 FQNNGV. This CDR3 has 13 residues. This chain's CDR3 is CASSLSGNTEAFF. CDR3 DNA sequence: TGTGCCAGCAGCTTATCGGGGAACACTGAAGCTTTCTTT. Full variable domain (outside the CDR3, taken from reference TRBV11-2 and TRBJ1-1): EAGVAQSPRYKIIEKRQSVAFWCNPISGHATLYWYQQILGQGPKLLIQFQNNGVVDDSQLPKDRFSAERLKGVDSTLKIQPAKLEDSAVYLCASSLSGNTEAFFGQGTRLTVV.

The V call is TRBV7-2, the J call TRBJ1-6; D remains unclear. The V gene lost 0 bases and the J gene lost 13 bases, with 10 bases spanning the gap. CDR1 is SGHTA, CDR2 FQGNSA, per germline. The CDR3 is made up of 13 amino acids. Here the CDR3 DNA reads TGTGCCAGCAGCTTAGCTGGATCCGGGCCCCTCCACTTT. It is translated as CASSLAGSGPLHF.

The V gene is TRBV6-2 or TRBV6-3, the J gene TRBJ1-2, with D possibly matching TRBD1 (6 bases). Germline V lookup: CDR1 MNHEY, CDR2 SVGEGT. This CDR3 is built from 13 residues. Between the trimmed V and J ends, which lost 5 bases and 7 bases, there was a span of 14 bases. CDR3 sequence (DNA): TGTGCCAGCAGTCCGGGTGGGGGCTCTGGCTACACCTTC. It is translated as CASSPGGGSGYTF.